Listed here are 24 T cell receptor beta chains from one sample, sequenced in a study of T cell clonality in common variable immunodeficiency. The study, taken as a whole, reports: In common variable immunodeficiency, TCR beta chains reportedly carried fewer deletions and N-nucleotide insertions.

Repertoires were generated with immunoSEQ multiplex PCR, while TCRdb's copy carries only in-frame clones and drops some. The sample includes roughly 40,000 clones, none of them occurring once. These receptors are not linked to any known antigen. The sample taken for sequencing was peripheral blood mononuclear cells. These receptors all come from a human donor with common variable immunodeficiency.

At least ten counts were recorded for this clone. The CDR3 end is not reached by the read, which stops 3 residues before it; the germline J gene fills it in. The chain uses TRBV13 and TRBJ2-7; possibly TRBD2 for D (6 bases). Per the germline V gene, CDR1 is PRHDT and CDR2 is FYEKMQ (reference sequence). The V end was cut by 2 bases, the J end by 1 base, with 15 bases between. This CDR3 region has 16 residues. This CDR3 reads CASSLNDGTASYEQYF. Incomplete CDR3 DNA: TGTGCCAGCAGCTTAAACGATGGGACTGCTTCCTACGAG.

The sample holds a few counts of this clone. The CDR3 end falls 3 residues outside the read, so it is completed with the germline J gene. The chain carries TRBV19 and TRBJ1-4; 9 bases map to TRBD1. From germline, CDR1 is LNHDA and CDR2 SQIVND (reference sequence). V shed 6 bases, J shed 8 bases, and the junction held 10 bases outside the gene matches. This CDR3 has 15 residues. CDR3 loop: CASSLDGTGWEKLFF. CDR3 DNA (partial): TGTGCCAGTAGCCTGGATGGGACAGGGTGGGAAAAA.

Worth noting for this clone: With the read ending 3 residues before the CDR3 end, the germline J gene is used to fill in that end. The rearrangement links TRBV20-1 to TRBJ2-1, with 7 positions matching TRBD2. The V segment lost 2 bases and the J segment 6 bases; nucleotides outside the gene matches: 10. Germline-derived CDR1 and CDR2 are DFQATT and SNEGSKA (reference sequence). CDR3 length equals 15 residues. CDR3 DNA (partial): TGCAGTGCTAGAAGTGTGCGGGGAGGGGCCAATGAG. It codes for CSARSVRGGANE. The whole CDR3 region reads CSARSVRGGANEQFF.

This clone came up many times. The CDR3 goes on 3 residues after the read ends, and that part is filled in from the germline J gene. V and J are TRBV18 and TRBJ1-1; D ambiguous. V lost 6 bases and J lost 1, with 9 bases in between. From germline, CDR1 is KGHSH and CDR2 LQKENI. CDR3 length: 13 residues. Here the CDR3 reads CASSREGNTEAFF. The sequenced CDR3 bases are TGTGCCAGCTCGCGTGAGGGGAACACTGAA.

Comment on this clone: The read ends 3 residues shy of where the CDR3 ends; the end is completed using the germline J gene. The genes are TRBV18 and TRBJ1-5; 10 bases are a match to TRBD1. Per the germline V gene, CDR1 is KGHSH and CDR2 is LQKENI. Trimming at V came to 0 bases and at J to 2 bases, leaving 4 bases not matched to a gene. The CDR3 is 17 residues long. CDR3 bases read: TGTGCCAGCTCACCACCTTCCGGGACAGGGGGCAATCAGCCC. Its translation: CASSPPSGTGGNQP. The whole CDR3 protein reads CASSPPSGTGGNQPQHF. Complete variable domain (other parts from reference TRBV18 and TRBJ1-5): NAGVMQNPRHLVRRRGQEARLRCSPMKGHSHVYWYRQLPEEGLKFMVYLQKENIIDESGMPKERFSAEFPKEGPSILRIQQVVRGDSAAYFCASSPPSGTGGNQPQHFGDGTRLSIL.

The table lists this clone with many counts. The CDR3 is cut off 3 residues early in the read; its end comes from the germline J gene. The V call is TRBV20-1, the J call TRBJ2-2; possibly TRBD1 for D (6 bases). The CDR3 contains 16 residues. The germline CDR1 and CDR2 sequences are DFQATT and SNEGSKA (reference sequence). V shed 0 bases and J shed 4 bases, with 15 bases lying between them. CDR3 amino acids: CSARDQGQRTTGELFF. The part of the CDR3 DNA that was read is TGCAGTGCTAGAGATCAGGGGCAGCGAACCACCGGGGAG.

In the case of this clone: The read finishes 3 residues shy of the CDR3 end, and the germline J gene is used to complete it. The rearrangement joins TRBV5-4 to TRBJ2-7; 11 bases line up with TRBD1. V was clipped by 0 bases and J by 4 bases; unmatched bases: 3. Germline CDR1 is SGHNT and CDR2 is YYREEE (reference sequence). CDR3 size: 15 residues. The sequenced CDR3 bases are TGTGCCAGCAGCTTGGGGACAGGGGGCCCGTACGAG. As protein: CASSLGTGGPYE. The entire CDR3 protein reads CASSLGTGGPYEQYF. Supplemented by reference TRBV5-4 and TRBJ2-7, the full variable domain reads ETGVTQSPTHLIKTRGQQVTLRCSSQSGHNTVSWYQQALGQGPQFIFQYYREEENGRGNFPPRFSGLQFPNYSSELNVNALELDDSALYLCASSLGTGGPYEQYFGPGTRLTVT.

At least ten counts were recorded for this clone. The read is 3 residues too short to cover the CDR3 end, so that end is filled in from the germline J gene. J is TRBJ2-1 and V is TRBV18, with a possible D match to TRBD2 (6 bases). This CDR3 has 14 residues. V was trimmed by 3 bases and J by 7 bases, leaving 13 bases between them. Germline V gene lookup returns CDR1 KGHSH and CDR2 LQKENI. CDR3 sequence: CASSPRGISNEQFF. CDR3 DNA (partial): TGTGCCAGCTCACCTCGCGGGATCAGTAATGAG.

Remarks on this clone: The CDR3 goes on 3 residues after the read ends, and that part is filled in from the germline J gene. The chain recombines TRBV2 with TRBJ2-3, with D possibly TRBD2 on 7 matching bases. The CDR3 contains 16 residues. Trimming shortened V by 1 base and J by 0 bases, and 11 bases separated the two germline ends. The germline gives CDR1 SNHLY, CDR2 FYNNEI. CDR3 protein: CASSEGGGPSTDTQYF. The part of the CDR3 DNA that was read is TGTGCCAGCAGTGAAGGGGGGGGGCCTAGCACAGATACG. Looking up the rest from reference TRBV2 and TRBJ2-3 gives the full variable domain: EPEVTQTPSHQVTQMGQEVILRCVPISNHLYFYWYRQILGQKVEFLVSFYNNEISEKSEIFDDQFSVERPDGSNFTLKIRSTKLEDSAMYFCASSEGGGPSTDTQYFGPGTRLTVL.

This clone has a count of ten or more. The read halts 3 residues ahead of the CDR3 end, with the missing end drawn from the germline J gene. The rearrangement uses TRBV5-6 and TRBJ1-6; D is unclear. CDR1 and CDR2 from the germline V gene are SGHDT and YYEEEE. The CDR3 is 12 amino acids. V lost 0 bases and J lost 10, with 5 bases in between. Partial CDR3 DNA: TGTGCCAGCAGCTTGGATCTGTCACCC. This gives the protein CASSLDLSP. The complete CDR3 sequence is CASSLDLSPLHF.

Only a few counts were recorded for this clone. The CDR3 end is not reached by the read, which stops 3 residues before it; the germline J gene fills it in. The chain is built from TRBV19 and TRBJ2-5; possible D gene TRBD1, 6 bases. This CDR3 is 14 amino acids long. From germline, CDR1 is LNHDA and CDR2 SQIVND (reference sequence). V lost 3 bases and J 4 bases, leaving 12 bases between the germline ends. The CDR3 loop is CASSIQGRRETQYF. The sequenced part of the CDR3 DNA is TGTGCCAGTAGTATTCAGGGGAGACGAGAGACC.

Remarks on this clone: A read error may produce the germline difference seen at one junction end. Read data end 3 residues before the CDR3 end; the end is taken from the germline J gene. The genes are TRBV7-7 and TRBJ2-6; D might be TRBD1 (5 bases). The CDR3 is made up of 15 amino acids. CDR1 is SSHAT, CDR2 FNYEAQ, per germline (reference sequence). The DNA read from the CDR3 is TGTGCTAGCAGCACTGGGGCAGCTGGGGCCAACGTC. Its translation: CASSTGAAGANV. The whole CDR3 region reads CASSTGAAGANVLTF.

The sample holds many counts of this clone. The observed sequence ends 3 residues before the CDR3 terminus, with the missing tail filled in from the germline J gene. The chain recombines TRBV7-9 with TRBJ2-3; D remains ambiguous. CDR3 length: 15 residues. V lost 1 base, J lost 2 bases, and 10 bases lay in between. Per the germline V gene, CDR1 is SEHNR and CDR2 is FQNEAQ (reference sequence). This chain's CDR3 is CASSLEGRTTDTQYF. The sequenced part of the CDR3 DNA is TGTGCCAGCAGCTTAGAAGGCAGAACCACAGATACG.

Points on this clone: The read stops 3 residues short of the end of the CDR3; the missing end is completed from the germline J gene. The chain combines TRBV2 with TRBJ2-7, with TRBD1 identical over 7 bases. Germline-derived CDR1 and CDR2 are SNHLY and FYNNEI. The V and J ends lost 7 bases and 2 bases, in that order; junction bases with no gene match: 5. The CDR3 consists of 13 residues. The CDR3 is CASTGTVTYEQYF. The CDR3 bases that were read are TGTGCCAGCACTGGGACAGTGACCTACGAG.

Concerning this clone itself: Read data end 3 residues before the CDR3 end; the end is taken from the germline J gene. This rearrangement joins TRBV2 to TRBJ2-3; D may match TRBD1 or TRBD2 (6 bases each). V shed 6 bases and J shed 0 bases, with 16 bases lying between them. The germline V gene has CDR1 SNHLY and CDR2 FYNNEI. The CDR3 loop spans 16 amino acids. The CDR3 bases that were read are TGTGCCAGCAGAGGTGTACAGGGAGGTAGCACAGATACG. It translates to CASRGVQGGSTDT. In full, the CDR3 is CASRGVQGGSTDTQYF.

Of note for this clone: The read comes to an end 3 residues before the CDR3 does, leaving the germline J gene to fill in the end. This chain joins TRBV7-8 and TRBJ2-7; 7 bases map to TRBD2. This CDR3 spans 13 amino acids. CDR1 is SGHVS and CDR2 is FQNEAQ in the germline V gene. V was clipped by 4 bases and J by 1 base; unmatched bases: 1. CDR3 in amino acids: CASSSRESYEQYF. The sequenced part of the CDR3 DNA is TGTGCCAGCAGCTCGCGGGAGTCCTACGAG. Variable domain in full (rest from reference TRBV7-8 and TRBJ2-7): GAGVSQSPRYKVAKRGQDVALRCDPISGHVSLFWYQQALGQGPEFLTYFQNEAQLDKSGLPSDRFFAERPEGSVSTLKIQRTQQEDSAVYLCASSSRESYEQYFGPGTRLTVT.

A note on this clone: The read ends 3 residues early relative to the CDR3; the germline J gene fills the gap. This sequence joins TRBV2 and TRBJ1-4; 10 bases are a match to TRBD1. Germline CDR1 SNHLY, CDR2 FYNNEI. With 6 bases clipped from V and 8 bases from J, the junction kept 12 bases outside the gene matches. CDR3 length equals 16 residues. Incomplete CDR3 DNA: TGTGCCAGCAGCGGACAGGGGGGGACGGAAGGGGAAAAA. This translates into CASSGQGGTEGEK. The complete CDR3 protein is CASSGQGGTEGEKLFF.

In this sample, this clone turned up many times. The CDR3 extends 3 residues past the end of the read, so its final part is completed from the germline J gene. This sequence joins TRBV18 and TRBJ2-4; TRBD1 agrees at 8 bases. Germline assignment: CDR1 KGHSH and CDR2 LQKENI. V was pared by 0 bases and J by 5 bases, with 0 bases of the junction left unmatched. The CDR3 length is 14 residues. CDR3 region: CASSPPTGENIQYF. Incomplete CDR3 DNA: TGTGCCAGCTCACCACCGACAGGGGAAAACATT.

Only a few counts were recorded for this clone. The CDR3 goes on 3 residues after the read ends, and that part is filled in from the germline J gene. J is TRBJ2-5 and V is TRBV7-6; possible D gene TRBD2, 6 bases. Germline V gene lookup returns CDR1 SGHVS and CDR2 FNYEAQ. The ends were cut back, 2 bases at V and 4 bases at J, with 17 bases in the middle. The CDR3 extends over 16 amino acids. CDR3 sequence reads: CASSLQGIGGVETQYF. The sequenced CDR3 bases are TGTGCCAGCAGCTTACAGGGTATCGGGGGAGTAGAGACC. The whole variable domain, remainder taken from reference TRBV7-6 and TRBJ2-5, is GAGVSQSPRYKVTKRGQDVALRCDPISGHVSLYWYRQALGQGPEFLTYFNYEAQQDKSGLPNDRFSAERPEGSISTLTIQRTEQRDSAMYRCASSLQGIGGVETQYFGPGTRLLVL.

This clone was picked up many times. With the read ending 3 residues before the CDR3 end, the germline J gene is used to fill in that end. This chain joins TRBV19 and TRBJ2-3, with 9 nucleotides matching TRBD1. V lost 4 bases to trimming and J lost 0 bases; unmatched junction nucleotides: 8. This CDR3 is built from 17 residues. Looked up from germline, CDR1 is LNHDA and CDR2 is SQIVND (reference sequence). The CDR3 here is CASSRAAGTGSTDTQYF. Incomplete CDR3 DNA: TGTGCCAGTAGTAGGGCCGCCGGGACAGGGAGCACAGATACG.

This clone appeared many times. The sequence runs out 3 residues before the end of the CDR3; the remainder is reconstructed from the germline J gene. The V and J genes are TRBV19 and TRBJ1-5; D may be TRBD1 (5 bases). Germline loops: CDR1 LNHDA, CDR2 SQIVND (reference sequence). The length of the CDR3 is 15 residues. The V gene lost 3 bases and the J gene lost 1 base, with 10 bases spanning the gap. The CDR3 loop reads CASSMRGVSNQPQHF. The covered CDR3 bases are TGTGCCAGTAGTATGAGGGGAGTCAGCAATCAGCCC.

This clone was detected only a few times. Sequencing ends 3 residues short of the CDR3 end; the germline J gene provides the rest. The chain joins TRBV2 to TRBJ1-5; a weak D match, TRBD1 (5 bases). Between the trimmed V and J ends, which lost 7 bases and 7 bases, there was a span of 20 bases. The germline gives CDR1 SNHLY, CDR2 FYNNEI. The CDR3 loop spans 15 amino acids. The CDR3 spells CASTQTGGEGQPQHF. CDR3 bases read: TGTGCCAGCACCCAGACCGGGGGGGAAGGACAGCCC.

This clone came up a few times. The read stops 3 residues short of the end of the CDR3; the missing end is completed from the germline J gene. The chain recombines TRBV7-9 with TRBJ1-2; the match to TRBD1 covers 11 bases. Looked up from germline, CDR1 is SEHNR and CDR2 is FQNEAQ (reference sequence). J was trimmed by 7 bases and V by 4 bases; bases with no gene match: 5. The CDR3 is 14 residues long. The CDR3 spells CASSSGQGAIGYTF. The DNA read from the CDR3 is TGTGCCAGCAGCTCCGGACAGGGGGCGATTGGC.

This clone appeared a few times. The CDR3 here is CASSLGTAYEQYF. The CDR3 bases that were read are TGTGCCAGTAGCCTCGGGACAGCATACGAG. The chain carries TRBV19 and TRBJ2-7; 7 positions match TRBD1. Sequencing ends 3 residues short of the CDR3 end; the germline J gene provides the rest. CDR1 is LNHDA and CDR2 is SQIVND in the germline V gene (reference sequence). There are 13 residues in the CDR3. J lost 4 bases, V lost 6 bases, and 6 bases had no gene match.